Listed below are T cell receptor beta chains from one sample, sequenced in a study of blood T cell repertoires in COVID-19. TCRdb's copy holds only in-frame clones and misses some; the assay was immunoSEQ multiplex PCR. This table has fewer than 200,000 clones, 84% appearing once. Sequencing was performed on peripheral blood. These receptors were collected from a man in his forties who had recovered from COVID-19. Each CDR3 is given with its conserved first and last residue. The D gene is left open where the match is weak. Only some rows state a clone size, as once, few, many or a class for expanded clones.

size	V	D	J	DNA	CDR3
.	TRBV19	.	TRBJ2-3	TGTGCCAGTAGTCTCGAGTCTAGCACAGATACGCAGTATTTT	CASSLESSTDTQYF
.	TRBV6-5	TRBD1	TRBJ1-6	TGTGCCACCGGGGACAGCAGCTCCTATAATTCACCCCTCCACTTT	CATGDSSSYNSPLHF
.	TRBV27	.	TRBJ2-4	TGTGCCAGCAGTACTCTACTCGGAAACATTCAGTACTTC	CASSTLLGNIQYF
.	TRBV2	.	TRBJ2-3	TGTGCCAGCAGGAACGGCCCGGCAGCGGAGTACACAGATACGCAGTATTTT	CASRNGPAAEYTDTQYF
once	TRBV4-2	TRBD2	TRBJ2-5	TGTGCCAGCAGCCAAGATCCGGGGGGACCCCGAGAGACCCAGTACTTC	CASSQDPGGPRETQYF
.	TRBV5-5	TRBD1	TRBJ1-2	TGTGCCAGCAGCTTGGGGACAGGCCGAGGCTACACCTTC	CASSLGTGRGYTF
.	TRBV18	TRBD1	TRBJ2-3	TGTGCCAGCTTGGGACAGATTAACACAGATACGCAGTATTTT	CASLGQINTDTQYF
.	TRBV4-1	.	TRBJ1-4	TGCGCCAGCAGCCAAGAATTCCAGGGGACTGAAAAACTGTTTTTT	CASSQEFQGTEKLFF
.	TRBV19	TRBD1	TRBJ2-7	TGTGCCAGTAGTATGGACAGGGGGCCCTACGAGCAGTACTTC	CASSMDRGPYEQYF
once	TRBV11-3	TRBD1	TRBJ2-1	TGTGCCAGCAGCTTAGAAGGGACAGCCTGGCCCAATGAGCAGTTCTTC	CASSLEGTAWPNEQFF
.	TRBV10-3	TRBD1	TRBJ2-7	TGTGCCATCAGAGGGGACAGCTCCTACGAGCAGTACTTC	CAIRGDSSYEQYF
.	TRBV28	TRBD2	TRBJ2-7	TGTGCCAGCAGTTTTGTGACTAGCGGGGACGGGGAGCAGTACTTC	CASSFVTSGDGEQYF
.	TRBV21-1	.	TRBJ2-2	TGTGCCAGCAGATGGGGAGCGAGCGGGGGGAACACCGGGGAGCTGTTTTTT	CASRWGASGGNTGELFF
.	TRBV9	.	TRBJ2-5	TGTGCCAGCAGCGTATCGGGGGGCGAGGGAGAGACCCAGTACTTC	CASSVSGGEGETQYF
.	TRBV2	TRBD2	TRBJ2-3	TGTGCCAGCTCTAGCGGCTCCACAGATACGCAGTATTTT	CASSSGSTDTQYF
.	TRBV6-2/TRBV6-3	.	TRBJ1-2	TGTGCCAGCAGTTCAGGGTATGGCTACACCTTC	CASSSGYGYTF
.	TRBV19	TRBD1	TRBJ2-2	TGTGCCAGTAAAAGGGACAGGAACACCGGGGAGCTGTTTTTT	CASKRDRNTGELFF
.	TRBV7-9	.	TRBJ1-2	TGTGCCAGCAGCATGGGGGCAATCGGCGGCTACACCTTC	CASSMGAIGGYTF
.	TRBV5-1	.	TRBJ2-1	TGCGCCAGCAGCTCCCGTAGTAGCGGTAAGAGTGATGAGCAGTTCTTC	CASSSRSSGKSDEQFF
.	TRBV11-1	TRBD1	TRBJ2-5	TGTGCCAGCAGCCTAGACAGGGAAGAGACCCAGTACTTC	CASSLDREETQYF
once	TRBV7-6	.	TRBJ2-7	TGTGCCAGCAGCTTGCGACCAGGGGTCGAGCAGTACTTC	CASSLRPGVEQYF
.	TRBV4-3	TRBD2	TRBJ2-2	TGCGCCAGCAGCCAATGGGGGGGACTAGCGGGGATAAACACCGGGGAGCTGTTTTTT	CASSQWGGLAGINTGELFF
.	TRBV6-5	.	TRBJ2-7	TGTGCCAGCAGCCAGGGGGGCGTTAGCGAGCAGTACTTC	CASSQGGVSEQYF
.	TRBV21-1	.	TRBJ2-2	TGTGCCAGCAGCAACTCCCGGGGACAGGGGTACATAATTACCGGGGAGCTGTTTTTT	CASSNSRGQGYIITGELFF
.	TRBV27	.	TRBJ2-3	TGTGCCAGCAGTTGGAGTGGCACAGATACGCAGTATTTT	CASSWSGTDTQYF
once	TRBV10-3	TRBD2	TRBJ2-5	TGTGCCATAGGACTAGCGGGAGCGGAGACCCAGTACTTC	CAIGLAGAETQYF
.	TRBV7-9	TRBD2	TRBJ2-2	TGTGCCTGCCGGGAGGTTGAGCTGTTTTTT	CACREVELFF
.	TRBV3-1/TRBV3-2	.	TRBJ1-1	TGTGCCAGCAGCCAAGATCCCGGGTTGGGCACTGAAGCTTTCTTT	CASSQDPGLGTEAFF
.	TRBV11-3	.	TRBJ2-7	TGTGCCAGCAGCCCCGGTCCTTCCTACGAGCAGTACTTC	CASSPGPSYEQYF
.	TRBV7-9	.	TRBJ1-1	TGTGCCAGCAGCTTAGGGAGGATGAACACTGAAGCTTTCTTT	CASSLGRMNTEAFF
.	TRBV27	.	TRBJ1-5	TGTGCCAGTGGACAGCCTTTGGGGCAGCCCCAGCATTTT	CASGQPLGQPQHF
.	TRBV19	.	TRBJ2-2	TGTGCCTGCAGCGGGTCCGACACCGGGGAGCTGTTTTTT	CACSGSDTGELFF
many	TRBV7-9	.	TRBJ1-5	TGTGCCAGCAGCCTTAGTAGCAATCAGCCCCAGCATTTT	CASSLSSNQPQHF
.	TRBV12-5	.	TRBJ1-1	TGTGCTAGTGCCACAGGAGATACTGAAGCTTTCTTT	CASATGDTEAFF
.	TRBV5-6	TRBD1	TRBJ1-2	TGTGCCAGCAGCTTGGACAGGGGGAACTATGGCTACACCTTC	CASSLDRGNYGYTF
.	TRBV6-5	.	TRBJ1-1	TGTGCCAGCAGAGGGAGGGGGGGTGGCACTGAAGCTTTCTTT	CASRGRGGGTEAFF
once	TRBV9	.	TRBJ2-5	TGTGCCAGCAGCGTAGAGGGAAGGGGGACGGGAGAGACCCAGTACTTC	CASSVEGRGTGETQYF
.	TRBV11-3	.	TRBJ2-1	TGTGCCAGCAGAAACGGGGTCGGCAATGAGCAGTTCTTC	CASRNGVGNEQFF
.	TRBV6-2/TRBV6-3	TRBD1	TRBJ1-2	TGTGCCAGCAGTGCCTTTCAGGGACAGGGGAACTATGGCTACACCTTC	CASSAFQGQGNYGYTF
.	TRBV12-5	TRBD2	TRBJ2-2	TGTGCTAGTGGTTTGCCCATCCTAGCGGGGGGGCAGTGGGGCACCGGGGAGCTGTTTTTT	CASGLPILAGGQWGTGELFF